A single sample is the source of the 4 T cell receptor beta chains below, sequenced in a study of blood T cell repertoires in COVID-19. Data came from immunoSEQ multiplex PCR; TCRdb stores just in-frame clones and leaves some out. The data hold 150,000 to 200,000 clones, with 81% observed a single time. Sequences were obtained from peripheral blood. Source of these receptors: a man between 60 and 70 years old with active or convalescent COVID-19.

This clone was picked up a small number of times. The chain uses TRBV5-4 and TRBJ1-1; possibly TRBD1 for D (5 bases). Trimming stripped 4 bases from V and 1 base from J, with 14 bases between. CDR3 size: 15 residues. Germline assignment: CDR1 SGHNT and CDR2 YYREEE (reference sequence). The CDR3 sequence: CASSPGGGTNTEAFF. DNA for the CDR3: TGTGCCAGCAGCCCTGGGGGGGGGACGAACACTGAAGCTTTCTTT.

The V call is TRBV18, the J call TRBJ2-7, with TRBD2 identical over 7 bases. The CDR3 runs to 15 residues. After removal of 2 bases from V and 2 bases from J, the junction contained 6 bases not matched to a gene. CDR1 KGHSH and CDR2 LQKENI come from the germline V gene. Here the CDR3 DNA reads TGTGCCAGCTCACCAATTAGCGGGTTCCCCTACGAGCAGTACTTC. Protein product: CASSPISGFPYEQYF.

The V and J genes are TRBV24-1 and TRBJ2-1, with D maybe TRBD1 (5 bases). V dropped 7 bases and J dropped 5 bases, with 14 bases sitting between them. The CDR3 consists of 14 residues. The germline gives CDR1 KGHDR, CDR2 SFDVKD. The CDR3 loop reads CATRSAGSNNEQFF. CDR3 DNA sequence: TGTGCCACCAGGTCGGCAGGGTCTAACAATGAGCAGTTCTTC.

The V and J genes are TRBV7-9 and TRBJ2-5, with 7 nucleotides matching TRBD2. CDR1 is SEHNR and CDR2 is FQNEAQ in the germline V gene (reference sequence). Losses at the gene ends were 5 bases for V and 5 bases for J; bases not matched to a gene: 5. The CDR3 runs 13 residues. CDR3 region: CASSPGLVETQYF. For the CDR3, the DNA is TGTGCCAGCAGCCCAGGACTAGTGGAGACCCAGTACTTC.